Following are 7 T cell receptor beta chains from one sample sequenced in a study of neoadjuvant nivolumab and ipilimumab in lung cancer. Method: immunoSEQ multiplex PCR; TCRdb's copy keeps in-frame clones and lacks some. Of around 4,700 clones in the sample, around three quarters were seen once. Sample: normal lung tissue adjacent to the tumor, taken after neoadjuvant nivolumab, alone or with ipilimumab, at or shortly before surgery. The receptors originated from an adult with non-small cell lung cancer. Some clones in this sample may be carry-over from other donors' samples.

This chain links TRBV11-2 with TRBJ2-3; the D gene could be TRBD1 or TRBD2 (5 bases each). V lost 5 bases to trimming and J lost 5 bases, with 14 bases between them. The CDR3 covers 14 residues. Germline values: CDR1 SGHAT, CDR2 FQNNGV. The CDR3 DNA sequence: TGTGCCAGCAGCGCCTGGGACCTTCTAGATACGCAGTATTTT. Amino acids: CASSAWDLLDTQYF.

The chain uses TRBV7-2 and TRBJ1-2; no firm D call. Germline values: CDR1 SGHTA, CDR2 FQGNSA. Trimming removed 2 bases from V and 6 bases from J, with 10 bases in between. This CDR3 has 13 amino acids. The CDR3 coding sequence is TGTGCCAGCAGCTTATTTGGAGGCGATGGCTACACCTTC. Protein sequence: CASSLFGGDGYTF.

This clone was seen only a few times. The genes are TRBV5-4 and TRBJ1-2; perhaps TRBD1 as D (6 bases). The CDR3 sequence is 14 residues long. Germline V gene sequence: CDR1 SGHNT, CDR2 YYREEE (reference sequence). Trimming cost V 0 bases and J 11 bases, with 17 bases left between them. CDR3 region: CASSLVLGGAGYTF. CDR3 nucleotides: TGTGCCAGCAGCTTGGTGCTCGGGGGCGCAGGGTACACCTTC.

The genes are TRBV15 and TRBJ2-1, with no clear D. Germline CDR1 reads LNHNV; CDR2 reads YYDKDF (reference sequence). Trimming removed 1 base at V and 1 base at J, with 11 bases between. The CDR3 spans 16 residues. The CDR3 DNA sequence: TGTGCCACCAGCAGAGGCCCGGGTCAGTCCTACAATGAGCAGTTCTTC. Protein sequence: CATSRGPGQSYNEQFF.

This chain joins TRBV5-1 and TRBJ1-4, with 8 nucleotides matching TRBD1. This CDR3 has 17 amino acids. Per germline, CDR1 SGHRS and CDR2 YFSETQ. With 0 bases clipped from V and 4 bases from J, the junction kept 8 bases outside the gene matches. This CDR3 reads CASSLEGQGAGNEKLFF. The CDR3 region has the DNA TGCGCCAGCAGCTTGGAGGGGCAGGGGGCTGGTAATGAAAAACTGTTTTTT.

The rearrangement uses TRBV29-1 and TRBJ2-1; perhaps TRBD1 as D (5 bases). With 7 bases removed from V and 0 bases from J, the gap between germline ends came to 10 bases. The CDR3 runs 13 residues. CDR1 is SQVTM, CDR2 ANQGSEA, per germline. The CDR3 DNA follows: TGCAGCGAAACAGGTAACTCCTACAATGAGCAGTTCTTC. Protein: CSETGNSYNEQFF.

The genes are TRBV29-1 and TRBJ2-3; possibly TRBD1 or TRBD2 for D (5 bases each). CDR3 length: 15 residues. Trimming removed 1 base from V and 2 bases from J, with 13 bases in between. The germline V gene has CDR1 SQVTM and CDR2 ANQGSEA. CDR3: CSVEGVSGLTDTQYF. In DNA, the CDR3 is TGCAGCGTTGAAGGAGTGTCGGGGCTCACAGATACGCAGTATTTT.